The clone carrying this T cell receptor beta chain was detected many times. Indicated time point: pre-sensitization, week 0. Regarding treatment: therapeutic diphenylcyclopropenone sensitization with weekly scalp DPC. In TCRdb, the RACE reads were re-called with MiXCR into one record per CDR3 protein. Seen here are 95,000 to 100,000 distinct CDR3 sequences, about a tenth observed once, and the top ten hold more than 2.5%. The data derive from a study of human T cells and chemical hapten exposure. The CDR3 runs to 15 residues. Trimming shortened V by 3 bases and J by 1 base, and 12 bases separated the two germline ends. CDR1 is MDHEN and CDR2 is SYDVKM in the germline V gene.

The chain joins TRBV28 to TRBJ1-1, with unresolved D. The sample was whole blood, taken in connection with sensitization to the hapten diphenylcyclopropenone (DPC). This TCR was sampled from a woman aged 60 to 75 with alopecia areata. Some clones in this sample may be carry-over from other donors' samples. CDR3 sequence reads: CASSFQGFSNTEAFF. CDR3 in DNA: TGTGCCAGCAGTTTTCAAGGGTTCTCGAACACTGAAGCTTTCTTT.